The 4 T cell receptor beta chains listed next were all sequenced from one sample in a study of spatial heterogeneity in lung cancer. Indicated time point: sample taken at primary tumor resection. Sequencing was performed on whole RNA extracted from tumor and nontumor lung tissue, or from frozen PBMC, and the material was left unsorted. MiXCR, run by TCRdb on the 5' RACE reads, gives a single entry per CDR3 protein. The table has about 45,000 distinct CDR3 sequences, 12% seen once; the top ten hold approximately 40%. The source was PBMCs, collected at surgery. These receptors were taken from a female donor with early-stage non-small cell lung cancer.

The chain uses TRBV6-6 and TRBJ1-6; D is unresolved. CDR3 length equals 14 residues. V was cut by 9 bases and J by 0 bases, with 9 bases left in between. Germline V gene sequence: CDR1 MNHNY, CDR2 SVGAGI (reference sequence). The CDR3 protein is CASSRSSYNSPLHF. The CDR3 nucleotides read TGTGCCAGTTCCAGGAGCTCCTATAATTCACCCCTCCACTTT.

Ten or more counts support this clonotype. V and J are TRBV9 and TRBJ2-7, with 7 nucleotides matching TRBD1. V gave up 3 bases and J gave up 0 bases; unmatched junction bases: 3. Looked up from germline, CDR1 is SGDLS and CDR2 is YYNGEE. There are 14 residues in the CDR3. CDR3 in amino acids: CASSEGDSSYEQYF. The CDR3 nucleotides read TGTGCCAGCAGCGAGGGGGACAGCTCCTACGAGCAGTACTTC.

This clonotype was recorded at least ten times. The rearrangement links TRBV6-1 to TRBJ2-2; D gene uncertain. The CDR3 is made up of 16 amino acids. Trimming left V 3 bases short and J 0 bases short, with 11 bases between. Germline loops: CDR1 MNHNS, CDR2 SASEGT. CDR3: CASSERRPANTGELFF. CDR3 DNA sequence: TGTGCCAGCAGTGAGCGGCGGCCAGCGAACACCGGGGAGCTGTTTTTT.

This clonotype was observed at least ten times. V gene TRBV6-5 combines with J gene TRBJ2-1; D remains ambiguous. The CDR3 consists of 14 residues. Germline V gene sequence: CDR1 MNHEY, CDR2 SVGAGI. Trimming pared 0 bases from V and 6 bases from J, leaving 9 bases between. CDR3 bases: TGTGCCAGCAGTTACTCACCTGTAGTCAATGAGCAGTTCTTC. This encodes CASSYSPVVNEQFF.